This T cell receptor (beta chain) was recovered during a study of blood T cell repertoires in COVID-19. The CDR3 contains 20 residues. Germline values: CDR1 SNHLY, CDR2 FYNNEI. V lost 9 bases to trimming and J lost 0 bases; unmatched junction nucleotides: 22. Per the authors' pipeline: Amplified reference gene primers provided the basis for estimating nucleated cell counts. Sequencing used immunoSEQ multiplex PCR; TCRdb keeps in-frame clones, though not all of them. That table is the source of V, J and clone size, and D and trimming were worked out from the DNA. The table lists about 260,000 clones, approximately 90% of them singletons, with 3% to 4.5% in the top ten.

This rearrangement joins TRBV2 to TRBJ2-1; 8 nucleotides agree with TRBD2. The TCR comes from a middle-aged woman with acute or convalescent COVID-19. Material: peripheral blood. This chain's CDR3 is CASLDPEGRGGDSSYNEQFF. CDR3 nucleotides: TGTGCCAGTTTAGACCCAGAAGGACGGGGGGGCGATAGCTCCTACAATGAGCAGTTCTTC. The full variable domain, in which reference TRBV2 and TRBJ2-1 provide the parts outside the CDR3, is EPEVTQTPSHQVTQMGQEVILRCVPISNHLYFYWYRQILGQKVEFLVSFYNNEISEKSEIFDDQFSVERPDGSNFTLKIRSTKLEDSAMYFCASLDPEGRGGDSSYNEQFFGPGTRLTVL.